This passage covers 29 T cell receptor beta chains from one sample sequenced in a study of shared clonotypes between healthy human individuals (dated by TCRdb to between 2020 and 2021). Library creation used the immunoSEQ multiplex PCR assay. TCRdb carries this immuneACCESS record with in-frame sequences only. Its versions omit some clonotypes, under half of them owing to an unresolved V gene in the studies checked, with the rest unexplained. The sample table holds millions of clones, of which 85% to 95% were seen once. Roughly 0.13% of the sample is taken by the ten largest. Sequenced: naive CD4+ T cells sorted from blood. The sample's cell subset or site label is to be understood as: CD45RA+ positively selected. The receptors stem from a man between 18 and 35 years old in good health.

Here the CDR3 DNA reads TGTGCCAGCTCCGGTGACAATGAGCAGTTCTTC. This sequence encodes CASSGDNEQFF. The V gene is TRBV7-2, the J gene TRBJ2-1; no clear D. The CDR3 has 11 residues. Germline assignment: CDR1 SGHTA and CDR2 FQGNSA. Trimming left V 8 bases short and J 5 bases short, with 7 bases between. Looking up the rest from reference TRBV7-2 and TRBJ2-1 gives the full variable domain: GAGVSQSPSNKVTEKGKDVELRCDPISGHTALYWYRQSLGQGLEFLIYFQGNSAPDKSGLPSDRFSAERTGGSVSTLTIQRTQQEDSAVYLCASSGDNEQFFGPGTRLTVL.

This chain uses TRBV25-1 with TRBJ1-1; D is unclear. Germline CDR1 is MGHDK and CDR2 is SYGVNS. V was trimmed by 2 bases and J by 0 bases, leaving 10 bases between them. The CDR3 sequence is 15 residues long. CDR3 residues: CASSEGPFMNTEAFF. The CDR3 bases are TGTGCCAGCAGTGAAGGACCTTTTATGAACACTGAAGCTTTCTTT.

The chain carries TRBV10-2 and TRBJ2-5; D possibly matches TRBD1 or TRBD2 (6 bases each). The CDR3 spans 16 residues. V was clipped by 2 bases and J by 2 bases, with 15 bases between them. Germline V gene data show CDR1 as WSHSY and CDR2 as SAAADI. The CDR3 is CASSEPERGGQETQYF. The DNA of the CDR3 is TGCGCCAGCAGTGAGCCCGAGCGAGGGGGGCAAGAGACCCAGTACTTC.

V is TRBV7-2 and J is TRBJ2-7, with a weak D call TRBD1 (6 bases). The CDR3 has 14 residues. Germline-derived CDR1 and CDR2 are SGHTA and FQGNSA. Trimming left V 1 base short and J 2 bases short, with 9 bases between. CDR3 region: CASSLGGQTYEQYF. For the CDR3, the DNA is TGTGCCAGCAGCTTAGGGGGACAAACCTACGAGCAGTACTTC.

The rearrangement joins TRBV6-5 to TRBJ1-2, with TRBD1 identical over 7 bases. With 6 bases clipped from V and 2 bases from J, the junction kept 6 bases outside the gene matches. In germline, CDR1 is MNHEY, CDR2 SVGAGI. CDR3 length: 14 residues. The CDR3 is CASSRQGFNYGYTF. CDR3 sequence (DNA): TGTGCCAGCAGCCGACAGGGCTTCAACTATGGCTACACCTTC.

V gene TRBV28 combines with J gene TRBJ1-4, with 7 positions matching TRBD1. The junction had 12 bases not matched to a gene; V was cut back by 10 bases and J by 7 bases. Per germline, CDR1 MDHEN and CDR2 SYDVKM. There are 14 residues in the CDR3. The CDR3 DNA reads TGTGCCACGACAGGGAGTGGTTTGGGTGAAAAACTGTTTTTT. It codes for CATTGSGLGEKLFF.

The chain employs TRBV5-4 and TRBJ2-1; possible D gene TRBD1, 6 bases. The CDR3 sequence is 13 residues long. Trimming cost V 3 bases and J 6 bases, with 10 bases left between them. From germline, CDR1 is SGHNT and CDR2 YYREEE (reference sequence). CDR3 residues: CASSSGQLNEQFF. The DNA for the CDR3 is TGTGCCAGCAGCTCAGGACAGCTCAATGAGCAGTTCTTC.

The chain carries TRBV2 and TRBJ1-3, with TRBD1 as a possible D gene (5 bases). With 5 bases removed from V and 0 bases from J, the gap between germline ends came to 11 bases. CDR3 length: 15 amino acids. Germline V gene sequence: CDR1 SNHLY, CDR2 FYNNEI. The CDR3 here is CASSRDGPSGNTIYF. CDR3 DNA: TGTGCCAGCAGTCGGGACGGACCCTCTGGAAACACCATATATTTT.

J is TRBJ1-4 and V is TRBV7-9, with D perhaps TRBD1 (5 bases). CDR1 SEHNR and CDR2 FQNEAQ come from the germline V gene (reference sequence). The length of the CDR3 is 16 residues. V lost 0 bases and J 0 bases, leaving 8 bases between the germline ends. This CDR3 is CASSLALRATNEKLFF. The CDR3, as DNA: TGTGCCAGCAGCTTAGCGCTCAGGGCAACTAATGAAAAACTGTTTTTT. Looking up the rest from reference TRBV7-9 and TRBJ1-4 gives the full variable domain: DTGVSQNPRHKITKRGQNVTFRCDPISEHNRLYWYRQTLGQGPEFLTYFQNEAQLEKSRLLSDRFSAERPKGSFSTLEIQRTEQGDSAMYLCASSLALRATNEKLFFGSGTQLSVL.

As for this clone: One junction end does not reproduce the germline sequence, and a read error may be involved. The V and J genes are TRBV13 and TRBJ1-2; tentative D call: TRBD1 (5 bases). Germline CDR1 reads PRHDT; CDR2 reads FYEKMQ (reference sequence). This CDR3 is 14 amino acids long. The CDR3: CASSLAGVKSGYTF. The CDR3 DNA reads TGTGCCAGCAGTTTAGCGGGGGTTAAGTCGGGCTACACCTTC.

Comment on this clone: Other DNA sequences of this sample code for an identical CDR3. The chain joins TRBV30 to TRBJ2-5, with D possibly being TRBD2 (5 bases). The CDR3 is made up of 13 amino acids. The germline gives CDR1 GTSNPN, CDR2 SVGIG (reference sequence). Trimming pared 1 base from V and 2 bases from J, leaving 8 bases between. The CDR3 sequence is CAWSGRAQETQYF. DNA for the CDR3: TGTGCCTGGAGTGGGCGGGCGCAAGAGACCCAGTACTTC. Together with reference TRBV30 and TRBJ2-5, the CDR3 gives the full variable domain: SQTIHQWPATLVQPVGSPLSLECTVEGTSNPNLYWYRQAAGRGLQLLFYSVGIGQISSEVPQNLSASRPQDRQFILSSKKLLLSDSGFYLCAWSGRAQETQYFGPGTRLLVL.

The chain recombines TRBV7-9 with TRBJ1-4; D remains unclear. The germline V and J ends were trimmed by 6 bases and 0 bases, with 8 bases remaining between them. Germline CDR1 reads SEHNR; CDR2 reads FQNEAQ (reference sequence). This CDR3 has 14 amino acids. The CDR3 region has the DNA TGTGCCAGCAGGAAGGATACAACTAATGAAAAACTGTTTTTT. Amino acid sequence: CASRKDTTNEKLFF.

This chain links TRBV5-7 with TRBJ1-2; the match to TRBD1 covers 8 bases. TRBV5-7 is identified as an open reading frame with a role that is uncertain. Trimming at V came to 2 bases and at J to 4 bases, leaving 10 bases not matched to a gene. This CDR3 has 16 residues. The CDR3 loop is CASSLHDGQGSYGYTF. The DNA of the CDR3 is TGTGCCAGCAGCTTACACGATGGACAGGGAAGCTATGGCTACACCTTC.

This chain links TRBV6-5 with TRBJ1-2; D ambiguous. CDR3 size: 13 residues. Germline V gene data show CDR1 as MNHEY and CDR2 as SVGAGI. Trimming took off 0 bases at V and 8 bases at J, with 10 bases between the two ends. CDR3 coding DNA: TGTGCCAGCAGTTACTCGAACGGGAGGGGCTACACCTTC. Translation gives CASSYSNGRGYTF.

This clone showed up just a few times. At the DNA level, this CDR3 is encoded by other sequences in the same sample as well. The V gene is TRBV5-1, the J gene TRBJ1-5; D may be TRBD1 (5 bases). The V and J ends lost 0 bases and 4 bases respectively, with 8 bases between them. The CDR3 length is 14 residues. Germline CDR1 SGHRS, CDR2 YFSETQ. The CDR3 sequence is CASSLAGGNQPQHF. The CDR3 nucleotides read TGCGCCAGCAGCTTGGCCGGGGGGAATCAGCCCCAGCATTTT.

CDR3: CASSFGTGGNTIYF. CDR3 nucleotides: TGTGCCAGCAGCTTTGGGACAGGAGGAAACACCATATATTTT. The rearrangement joins TRBV5-4 to TRBJ1-3; 8 bases fit TRBD1. Looked up from germline, CDR1 is SGHNT and CDR2 is YYREEE (reference sequence). CDR3 length: 14 amino acids. Unmatched junction bases numbered 2, after V lost 2 bases and J lost 4 bases.

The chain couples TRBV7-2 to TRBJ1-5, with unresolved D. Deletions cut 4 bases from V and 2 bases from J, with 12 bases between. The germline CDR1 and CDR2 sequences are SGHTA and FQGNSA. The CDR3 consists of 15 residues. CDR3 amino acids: CASSSRDSGNQPQHF. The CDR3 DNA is TGTGCCAGCAGCTCCCGGGATAGCGGCAATCAGCCCCAGCATTTT.

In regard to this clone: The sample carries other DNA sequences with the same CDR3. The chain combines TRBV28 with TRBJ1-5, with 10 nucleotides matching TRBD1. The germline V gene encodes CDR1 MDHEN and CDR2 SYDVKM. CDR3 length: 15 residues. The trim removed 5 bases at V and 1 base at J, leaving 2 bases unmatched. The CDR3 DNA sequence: TGTGCCAGCAGTCCGACAGGGGGCAGCAATCAGCCCCAGCATTTT. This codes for CASSPTGGSNQPQHF.

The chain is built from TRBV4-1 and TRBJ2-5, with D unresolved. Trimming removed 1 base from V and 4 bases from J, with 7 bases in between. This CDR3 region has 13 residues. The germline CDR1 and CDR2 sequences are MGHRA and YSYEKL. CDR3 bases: TGCGCCAGCAGCCAAGCCCCCGTAGAGACCCAGTACTTC. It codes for CASSQAPVETQYF.

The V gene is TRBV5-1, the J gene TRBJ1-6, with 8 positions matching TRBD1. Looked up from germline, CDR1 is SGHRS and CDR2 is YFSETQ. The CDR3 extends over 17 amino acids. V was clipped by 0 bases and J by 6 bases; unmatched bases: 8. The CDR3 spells CASSLAGSDRGNSPLHF. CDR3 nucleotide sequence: TGCGCCAGCAGCTTGGCCGGCAGTGACAGGGGTAATTCACCCCTCCACTTT.

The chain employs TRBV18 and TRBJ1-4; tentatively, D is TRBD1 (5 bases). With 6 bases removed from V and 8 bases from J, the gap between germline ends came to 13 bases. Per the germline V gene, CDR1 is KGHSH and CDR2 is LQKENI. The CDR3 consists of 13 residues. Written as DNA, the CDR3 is TGTGCCAGCTCGTTATACCGGGGCGAAAAACTGTTTTTT. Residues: CASSLYRGEKLFF.

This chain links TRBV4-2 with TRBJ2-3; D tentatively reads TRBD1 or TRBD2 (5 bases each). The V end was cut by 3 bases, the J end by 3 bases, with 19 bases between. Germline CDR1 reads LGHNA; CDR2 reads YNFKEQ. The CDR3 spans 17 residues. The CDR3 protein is CASSHPPPGQKTDTQYF. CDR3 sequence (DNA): TGTGCCAGCAGCCACCCGCCCCCGGGGCAGAAGACAGATACGCAGTATTTT.

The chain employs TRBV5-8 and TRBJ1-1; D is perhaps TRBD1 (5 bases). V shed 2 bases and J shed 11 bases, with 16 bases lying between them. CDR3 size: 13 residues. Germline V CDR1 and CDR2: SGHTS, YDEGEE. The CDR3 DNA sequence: TGTGCCAGCAGCTTTGGGGGGAACATCGGGGCTTTCTTT. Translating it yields CASSFGGNIGAFF.

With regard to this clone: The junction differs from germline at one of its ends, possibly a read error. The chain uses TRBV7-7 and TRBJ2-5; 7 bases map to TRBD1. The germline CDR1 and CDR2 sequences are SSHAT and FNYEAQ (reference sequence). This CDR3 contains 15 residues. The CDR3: CASSLTNRGQETQYF. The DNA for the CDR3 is TGTGCTAGCAGCTTAACAAACAGGGGCCAAGAGACCCAGTACTTC.

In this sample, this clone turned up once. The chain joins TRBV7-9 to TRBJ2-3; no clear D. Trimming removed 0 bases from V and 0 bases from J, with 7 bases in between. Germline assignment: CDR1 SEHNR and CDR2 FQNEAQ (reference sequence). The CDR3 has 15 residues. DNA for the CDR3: TGTGCCAGCAGCTTAGCGAAGGCTAGCACAGATACGCAGTATTTT. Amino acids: CASSLAKASTDTQYF.

CDR3: CASSSSGRWGTDTQYF. The CDR3 coding sequence is TGTGCCAGCAGTTCTAGCGGGAGATGGGGCACAGATACGCAGTATTTT. The chain employs TRBV2 and TRBJ2-3, with 10 bases matching TRBD2. Germline CDR1 is SNHLY and CDR2 is FYNNEI. CDR3 length: 16 amino acids. The trim removed 5 bases at V and 1 base at J, leaving 6 bases unmatched.

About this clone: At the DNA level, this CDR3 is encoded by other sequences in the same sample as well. The CDR3 region is CAISDRGGNQPQHF. CDR3 coding DNA: TGTGCCATCAGTGACAGGGGGGGGAATCAGCCCCAGCATTTT. The chain employs TRBV10-3 and TRBJ1-5; 7 nucleotides match TRBD1. Germline CDR1 reads ENHRY; CDR2 reads SYGVKD. Trimming cost V 3 bases and J 4 bases; bases outside gene matches: 3. This CDR3 is 14 amino acids long.

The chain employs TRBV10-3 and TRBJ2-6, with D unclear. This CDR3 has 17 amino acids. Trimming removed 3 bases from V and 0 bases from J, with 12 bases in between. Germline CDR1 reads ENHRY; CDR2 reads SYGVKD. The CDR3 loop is CAISDGLSPSGANVLTF. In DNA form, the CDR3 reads TGTGCCATCAGTGATGGGCTCTCCCCCTCTGGGGCCAACGTCCTGACTTTC.

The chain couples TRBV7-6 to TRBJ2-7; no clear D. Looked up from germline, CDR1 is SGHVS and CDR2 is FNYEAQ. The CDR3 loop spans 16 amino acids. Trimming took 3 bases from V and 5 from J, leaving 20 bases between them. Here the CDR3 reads CASSFVASPGSDEQYF. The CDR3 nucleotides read TGTGCCAGCAGCTTCGTTGCGTCGCCGGGTTCGGACGAGCAGTACTTC.